This entry is about one T cell receptor (beta chain). The antigen remains undetermined. The method, 5' RACE with UMI labels, was used to prepare the TRB cDNA libraries. After re-calling the 5' RACE reads, TCRdb lists one entry per CDR3 protein, DNA absent. The specimen's table records about 57,000 distinct CDR3 sequences. The germline V gene has CDR1 LGHDT and CDR2 YNNKEL (reference sequence). The CDR3 is 12 amino acids. The data belong to a study of CXCR3-negative and CXCR3-positive naive CD8 T cells. Study-level results: Surface CD5 matched across naive subsets, and TRB CDR3 properties served to infer TCR strength.

The material sequenced was memory CD8+ T cells from blood. The receptor comes from a human donor in good health. Some clones in this sample may be carry-over from other donors' samples. The chain carries TRBV3-1 and TRBJ2-5; there is no DNA to check the TCRdb D call of TRBD2. This CDR3 is CASSQVEGTQYF.